This T cell receptor beta chain was identified during a study of shared clonotypes between healthy human individuals. General study points: Generation probability values for non-shared clonotypes were lower than those for clonotypes shared by all four donors. The sampled material consisted only of blood, and tissue repertoires are likely to differ.

Regarding this clone: Its antigen is unidentified.

Terminally differentiated effector memory CD45RA+ cells were left out of the naive CD8 fraction, which was CD45RO-negative and positively selected for CCR7. Genomic DNA from each subset was divided evenly over several immunoSEQ plates. Per the original data handling: Filtering differed since immunoSEQ provided only junctions, with no quality scores. Sequencing used immunoSEQ multiplex PCR; TCRdb keeps in-frame clones, though not all of them. V and J calls and clone size follow that table, whereas D and trimming were derived from the DNA. The table has about 2.2 million clones, under 95% seen once. Sequenced material: naive CD8+ T cells from PBMCs. This TCR derives from a man aged 18-30 years in good health. Some clones in this sample may be carry-over from other donors' samples.

The CDR3 sequence is CASSRRPVGPRDEQFF. The CDR3 nucleotides read TGTGCCAGCAGCCGGAGGCCGGTCGGGCCCAGGGATGAGCAGTTCTTC. This rearrangement joins TRBV14 to TRBJ2-1, with D tentatively TRBD1 or TRBD2 (5 bases each). With 4 bases removed from V and 8 bases from J, the gap between germline ends came to 21 bases. Germline-derived CDR1 and CDR2 are SGHDN and FVKESK. The CDR3 has 16 amino acids. Filled out from reference TRBV14 and TRBJ2-1, the complete variable domain reads EAGVTQFPSHSVIEKGQTVTLRCDPISGHDNLYWYRRVMGKEIKFLLHFVKESKQDESGMPNNRFLAERTGGTYSTLKVQPAELEDSGVYFCASSRRPVGPRDEQFFGPGTRLTVL.